What follows is one TCR beta chain and its context. V was trimmed by 6 bases and J by 0 bases, leaving 6 bases between them. From germline, CDR1 is SQVTM and CDR2 ANQGSEA. The CDR3 totals 12 residues. Time point here: cycle 4 day 1 (C4D1), after less than seven weeks of nivolumab. In every patient, relapse followed autologous stem cell transplantation, while exposure to brentuximab vedotin differed. The data are from a study of PD-1 blockade in classical Hodgkin lymphoma. Clones were read by immunoSEQ multiplex PCR, and TCRdb kept only the in-frame ones, dropping some. The table includes around 25,000 clones, about 70% detected once.

The input for sequencing was peripheral blood mononuclear cells (PBMCs), taken before the fourth cycle of nivolumab. The rearrangement uses TRBV29-1 and TRBJ2-1; D is uncertain. The TCR originated in a human donor with classical Hodgkin lymphoma. CDR3 in DNA: TGCAGCGTAGACAACTCCTACAATGAGCAGTTCTTC. Protein sequence: CSVDNSYNEQFF.